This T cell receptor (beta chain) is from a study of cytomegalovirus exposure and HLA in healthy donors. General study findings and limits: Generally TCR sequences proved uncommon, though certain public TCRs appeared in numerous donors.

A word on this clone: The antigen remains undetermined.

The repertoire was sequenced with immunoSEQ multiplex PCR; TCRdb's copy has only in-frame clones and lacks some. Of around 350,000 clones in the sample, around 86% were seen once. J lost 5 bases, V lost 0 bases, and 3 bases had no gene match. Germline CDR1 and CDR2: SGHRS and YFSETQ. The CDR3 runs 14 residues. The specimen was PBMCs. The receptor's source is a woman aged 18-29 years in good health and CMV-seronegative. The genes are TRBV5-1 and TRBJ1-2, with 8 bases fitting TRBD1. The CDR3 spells CASSLGDRTYGYTF. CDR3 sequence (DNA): TGCGCCAGCAGCTTGGGGGACAGGACTTATGGCTACACCTTC.